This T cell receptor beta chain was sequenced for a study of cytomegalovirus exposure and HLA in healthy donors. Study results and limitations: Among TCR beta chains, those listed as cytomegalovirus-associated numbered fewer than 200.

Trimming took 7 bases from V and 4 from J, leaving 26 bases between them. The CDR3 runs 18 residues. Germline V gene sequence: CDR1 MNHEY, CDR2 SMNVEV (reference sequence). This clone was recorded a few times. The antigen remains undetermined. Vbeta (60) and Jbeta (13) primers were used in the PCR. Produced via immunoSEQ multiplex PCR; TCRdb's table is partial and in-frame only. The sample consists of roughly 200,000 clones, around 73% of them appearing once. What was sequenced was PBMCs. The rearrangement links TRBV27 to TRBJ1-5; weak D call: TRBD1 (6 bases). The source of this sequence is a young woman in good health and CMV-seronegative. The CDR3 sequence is CASKRRGGSGQTNQPQHF. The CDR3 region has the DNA TGTGCCAGCAAACGACGGGGGGGGAGCGGACAGACGAATCAGCCCCAGCATTTT.